This T cell receptor beta chain was profiled in a study of blood T cell repertoires in COVID-19 (TCRdb year 2020). For the study in its entirety: Collaborator samples came from the United States, Italy and Spain and covered acute and convalescent phases of COVID-19. The repertoires were released in a freely available public database intended as a resource for research on the immune response to SARS-CoV-2. The dataset comprised deeply sampled blood TCRbeta repertoires from subjects exposed to, actively infected with, or recovered from COVID-19. The material from the prospective study consisted of cDNA or gDNA derived from T cells, B-cell-depleted T cells, or PBMCs. Nearly every sample came with metadata listing a de-identified subject ID, COVID-19 status, age in years and sex. Where available, HLA class I and class II types were obtained from metadata supplied by the sample provider rather than from assay-based typing. Samples were obtained from the ongoing ImmuneRACE study (first 160 participants) and from 1,254 subjects provided by 6 global collaborators.

TCRbeta CDR3 regions were amplified from genomic DNA by means of the immunoSEQ Assay, a bias-controlled multiplex PCR. Under the source paper's analysis protocol: Within the assay, amplification of reference gene primers was used to estimate how many nucleated cells each sample contained. To quantify the absolute abundance of each unique TCRbeta CDR3 rearrangement, sequence reads were collapsed and filtered. For each sample, productive Simpson clonality was calculated as the square root of Simpson's diversity index across productive rearrangements. Held by TCRdb, this immuneACCESS table contains in-frame sequences only and omits some clones. Under half of the omission traces to an unresolved V gene where checked; the cause of the rest is unknown. That table is the source of V, J and clone size, and D and trimming were worked out from the DNA. This sample is represented by some 130,000 clones; 78% of them were singletons. Clones ranked in the top ten supply approximately 9.9% of the sample.

Another Seattle source contributed samples from volunteer blood donors who had recovered from COVID-19. Each collaborating institution followed its own protocols to collect whole blood in K2EDTA tubes. For TCRbeta analysis, collaborators shipped samples in one of three forms: frozen whole blood, isolated PBMCs, or DNA extracted from either of those sample types. Study-wide findings and limitations: Clinical and demographic metadata were provided uncurated, with the amount varying by source and participant.

Including cysteine and phenylalanine, the CDR3 has 13 amino acids. This entry keeps only the CDR3 DNA: 39 bases, framed from base 1. Trimming costs V 2 bases and J 6 bases, and their ends lie 7 bases apart. CDR1 MNHNS and CDR2 SASEGT were looked up in the germline V gene. Details on this clone: Its cognate antigen has yet to be identified. It has no much larger one-base neighbor in the sample; base qualities were not kept.

The source of this sequence is a man aged 55 to 70 who had recovered from COVID-19. The rearrangement joined TRBV6-1 to TRBJ2-2; no D segment can be confidently identified. Sequenced input: peripheral blood. At the DNA level, the sequence is TGTGCCAGCAGTGAACTGGGCCCCGGGGAGCTGTTTTTT. Its translation reads: CASSELGPGELFF.